One and the same sample provided the 10 T cell receptor beta chains below, sequenced in a study of CD8 T cells in ankylosing spondylitis. Each CDR3 protein is one row after TCRdb ran MiXCR on the 5' RACE reads. The table lists tens of thousands of distinct CDR3 sequences, about 7.8% of them singletons. Sequencing was done on a sample of blood, either unsorted or a sorted T cell fraction (not recorded which). These TCRs come from a male donor with ankylosing spondylitis or in good health (not recorded which).

The chain recombines TRBV28 with TRBJ1-5; D uncertain. Germline CDR1 is MDHEN and CDR2 is SYDVKM. V lost 8 bases and J 3 bases, leaving 8 bases between the germline ends. The CDR3 has 12 residues. The CDR3 DNA sequence: TGTGCCAGCGGATTTGACAATCAGCCCCAGCATTTT. It yields the protein CASGFDNQPQHF.

This clonotype was counted ten times or more. The genes are TRBV6-1 and TRBJ2-2, with D maybe TRBD1 (5 bases). There are 15 residues in the CDR3. Trimming left V 6 bases short and J 5 bases short, with 16 bases between. Germline lookup yields CDR1 MNHNS and CDR2 SASEGT. The CDR3 loop is CASSALGHRTGELFF. In DNA, the CDR3 is TGTGCCAGCAGCGCTCTGGGGCATAGGACCGGGGAGCTGTTTTTT.

Judged by abundance, this clonotype is medium-sized (0.01 to 0.1%). The chain uses TRBV5-5 and TRBJ2-1; no definite D call. This CDR3 spans 12 amino acids. The V and J ends lost 3 bases and 6 bases respectively, with 7 bases between them. Germline CDR1 and CDR2: SGHKS and YYEKEE (reference sequence). As DNA, the CDR3 is TGTGCCAGCAGCTCATGGGGCAATGAGCAGTTCTTC. Protein: CASSSWGNEQFF.

This clonotype was seen many times. V usage is TRBV29-1 and J usage is TRBJ2-5; the D is unclear. This CDR3 region has 12 residues. Trimming stripped 3 bases from V and 1 base from J, with 6 bases between. Germline lookup yields CDR1 SQVTM and CDR2 ANQGSEA. This CDR3 reads CSVETGQETQYF. The CDR3 DNA follows: TGCAGCGTTGAGACCGGCCAAGAGACCCAGTACTTC.

This clonotype is medium-sized by share. J is TRBJ2-3 and V is TRBV29-1; D is uncertain. The V gene's germline CDR1 is SQVTM and CDR2 ANQGSEA. Trimming stripped 7 bases from V and 0 bases from J, with 8 bases between. The length of the CDR3 is 12 residues. In DNA form, the CDR3 reads TGCAGCGCTCTCGGGAGCACAGATACGCAGTATTTT. Translating it yields CSALGSTDTQYF.

There are a few counts of this clonotype. The chain couples TRBV7-9 to TRBJ2-5; the D is unclear. With 7 bases removed from V and 5 bases from J, the gap between germline ends came to 17 bases. CDR3 length equals 14 residues. Germline V gene data show CDR1 as SEHNR and CDR2 as FQNEAQ (reference sequence). This CDR3 reads CASKARKGVETQYF. The DNA of the CDR3 is TGTGCCAGCAAAGCTCGGAAAGGTGTCGAGACCCAGTACTTC.

The sample holds many counts of this clonotype. The rearrangement uses TRBV13 and TRBJ2-4; D is unresolved. V was trimmed by 4 bases and J by 6 bases, leaving 16 bases between them. The germline CDR1 and CDR2 sequences are PRHDT and FYEKMQ (reference sequence). The CDR3 is 15 amino acids. CDR3 loop: CASSSLLHVPNIQYF. CDR3 sequence (DNA): TGTGCCAGCAGCTCCTTACTCCATGTTCCAAACATTCAGTACTTC.

The table lists this clonotype with many counts. The chain uses TRBV12-3 or TRBV12-4 and TRBJ2-1; tentatively, D is TRBD2 (5 bases). V lost 5 bases and J 0 bases, leaving 8 bases between the germline ends. CDR3 size: 14 residues. This CDR3 is CASSTRSSYNEQFF. The CDR3 DNA is TGTGCCAGCAGTACTAGAAGCTCCTACAATGAGCAGTTCTTC.

This clonotype was detected many times. The V gene is TRBV5-1, the J gene TRBJ1-2; a possible D gene is TRBD1 (5 bases). The CDR3 loop spans 13 amino acids. CDR1 SGHRS and CDR2 YFSETQ come from the germline V gene. The V end lost 4 bases, the J end lost 6 bases, and 13 bases lay between the germline ends. The CDR3 DNA reads as TGCGCCAGCAGCCCGAGTGGGGCGCATGGCTACACCTTC. Its protein is CASSPSGAHGYTF.

In its sample, this clonotype was seen many times. CDR3 in amino acids: CASRGGWNSPLHF. The DNA of the CDR3 is TGTGCCAGCCGAGGGGGCTGGAATTCACCCCTCCACTTT. The chain is built from TRBV6-6 and TRBJ1-6, with 7 bases that match TRBD1. The V segment lost 8 bases and the J segment 7 bases; nucleotides outside the gene matches: 5. The CDR3 is made up of 13 amino acids. Looked up from germline, CDR1 is MNHNY and CDR2 is SVGAGI (reference sequence).